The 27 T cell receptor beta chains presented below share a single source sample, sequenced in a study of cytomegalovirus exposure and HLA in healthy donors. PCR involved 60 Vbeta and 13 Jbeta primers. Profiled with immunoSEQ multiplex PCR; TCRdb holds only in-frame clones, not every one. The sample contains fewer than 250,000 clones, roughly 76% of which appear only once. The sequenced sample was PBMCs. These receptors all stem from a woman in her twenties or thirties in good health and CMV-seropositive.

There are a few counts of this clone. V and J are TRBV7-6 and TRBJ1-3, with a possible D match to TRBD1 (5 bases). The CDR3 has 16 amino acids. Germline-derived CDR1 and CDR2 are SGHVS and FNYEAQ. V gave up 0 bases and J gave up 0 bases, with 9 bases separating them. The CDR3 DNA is TGTGCCAGCAGCTTAGCGAGGACAAGCTCTGGAAACACCATATATTTT. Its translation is CASSLARTSSGNTIYF. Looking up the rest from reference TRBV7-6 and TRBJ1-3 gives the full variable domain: GAGVSQSPRYKVTKRGQDVALRCDPISGHVSLYWYRQALGQGPEFLTYFNYEAQQDKSGLPNDRFSAERPEGSISTLTIQRTEQRDSAMYRCASSLARTSSGNTIYFGEGSWLTVV.

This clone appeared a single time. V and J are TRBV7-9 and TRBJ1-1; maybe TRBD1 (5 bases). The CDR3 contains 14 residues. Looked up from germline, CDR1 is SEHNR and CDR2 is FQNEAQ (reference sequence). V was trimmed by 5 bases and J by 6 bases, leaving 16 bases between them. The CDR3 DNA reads TGTGCCAGCAGCCGGATAGGACAACGGGCTGAAGCTTTCTTT. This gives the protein CASSRIGQRAEAFF.

CDR3 in amino acids: CASSIGGVRGYTF. DNA for the CDR3: TGTGCCAGTAGTATAGGAGGAGTAAGAGGCTACACCTTC. The gene calls are TRBV19 and TRBJ1-2, with D unclear. Germline values: CDR1 LNHDA, CDR2 SQIVND (reference sequence). The CDR3 spans 13 residues. The V and J ends lost 1 base and 8 bases respectively, with 11 bases between them.

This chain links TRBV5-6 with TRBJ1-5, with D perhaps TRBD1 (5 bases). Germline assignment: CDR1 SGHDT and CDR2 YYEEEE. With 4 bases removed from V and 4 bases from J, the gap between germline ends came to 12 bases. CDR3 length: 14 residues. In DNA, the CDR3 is TGTGCCAGCAGCCCGGCGGGGGGGAATCAGCCCCAGCATTTT. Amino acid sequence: CASSPAGGNQPQHF.

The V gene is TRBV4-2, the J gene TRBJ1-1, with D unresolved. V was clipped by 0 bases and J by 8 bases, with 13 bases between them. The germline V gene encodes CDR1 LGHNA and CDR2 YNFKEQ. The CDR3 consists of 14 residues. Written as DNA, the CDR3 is TGTGCCAGCAGCCAAGATAAATTAGGGAGGGAAGCTTTCTTT. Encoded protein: CASSQDKLGREAFF.

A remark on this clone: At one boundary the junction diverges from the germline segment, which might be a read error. CDR3 region: CSSRLDRAEAFF. DNA of the CDR3: TGTTCCAGCAGACTTGACAGGGCTGAAGCTTTCTTT. The chain recombines TRBV7-9 with TRBJ1-1; 7 bases are shared with TRBD1. CDR3 length equals 12 residues. Germline lookup yields CDR1 SEHNR and CDR2 FQNEAQ (reference sequence).

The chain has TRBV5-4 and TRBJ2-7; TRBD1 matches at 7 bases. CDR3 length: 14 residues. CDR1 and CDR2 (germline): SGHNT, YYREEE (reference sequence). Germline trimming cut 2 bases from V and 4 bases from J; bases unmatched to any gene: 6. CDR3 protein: CASSFNRGPYEQYF. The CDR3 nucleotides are TGTGCCAGCAGCTTCAACAGGGGTCCGTACGAGCAGTACTTC.

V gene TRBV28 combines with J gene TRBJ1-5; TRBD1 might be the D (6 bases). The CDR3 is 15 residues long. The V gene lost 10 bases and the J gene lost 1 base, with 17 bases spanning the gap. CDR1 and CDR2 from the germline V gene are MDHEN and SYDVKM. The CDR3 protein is CATTLGGVSNQPQHF. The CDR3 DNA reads TGTGCCACCACCCTAGGGGGGGTGAGCAATCAGCCCCAGCATTTT.

Here the CDR3 reads CASGGDDNEQFF. The CDR3 DNA reads TGTGCCAGCGGGGGGGACGACAATGAGCAGTTCTTC. The chain uses TRBV2 and TRBJ2-1; 7 positions agree with TRBD2. The CDR3 has 12 residues. With 8 bases clipped from V and 5 bases from J, the junction kept 3 bases outside the gene matches. Germline V gene sequence: CDR1 SNHLY, CDR2 FYNNEI. The whole variable domain, remainder taken from reference TRBV2 and TRBJ2-1, is EPEVTQTPSHQVTQMGQEVILRCVPISNHLYFYWYRQILGQKVEFLVSFYNNEISEKSEIFDDQFSVERPDGSNFTLKIRSTKLEDSAMYFCASGGDDNEQFFGPGTRLTVL.

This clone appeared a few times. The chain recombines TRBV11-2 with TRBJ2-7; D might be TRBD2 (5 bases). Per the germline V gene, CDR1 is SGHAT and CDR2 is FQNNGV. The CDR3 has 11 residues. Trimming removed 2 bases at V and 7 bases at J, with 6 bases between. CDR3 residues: CASSLRREQYF. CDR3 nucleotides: TGTGCCAGCAGCTTACGGAGGGAGCAGTACTTC.

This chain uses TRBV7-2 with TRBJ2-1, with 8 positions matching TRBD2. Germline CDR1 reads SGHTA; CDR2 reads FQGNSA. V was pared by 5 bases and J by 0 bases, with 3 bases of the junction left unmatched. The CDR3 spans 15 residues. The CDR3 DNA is TGTGCCAGCAGCGTACTAGCGGACTCCTACAATGAGCAGTTCTTC. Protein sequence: CASSVLADSYNEQFF.

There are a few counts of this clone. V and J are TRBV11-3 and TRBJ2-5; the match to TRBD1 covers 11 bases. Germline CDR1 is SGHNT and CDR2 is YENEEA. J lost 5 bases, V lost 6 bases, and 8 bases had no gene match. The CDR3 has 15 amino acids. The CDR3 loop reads CASSRRTGGVETQYF. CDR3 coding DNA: TGTGCCAGCAGTCGACGGACAGGGGGCGTTGAGACCCAGTACTTC.

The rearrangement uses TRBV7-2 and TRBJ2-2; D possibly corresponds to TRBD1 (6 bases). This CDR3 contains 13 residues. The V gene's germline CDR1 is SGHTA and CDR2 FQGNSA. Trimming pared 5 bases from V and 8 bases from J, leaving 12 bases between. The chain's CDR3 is CASSPHREGELFF. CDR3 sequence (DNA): TGTGCCAGCAGCCCTCACAGGGAGGGGGAGCTGTTTTTT. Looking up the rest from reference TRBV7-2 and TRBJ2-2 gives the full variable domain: GAGVSQSPSNKVTEKGKDVELRCDPISGHTALYWYRQSLGQGLEFLIYFQGNSAPDKSGLPSDRFSAERTGGSVSTLTIQRTQQEDSAVYLCASSPHREGELFFGEGSRLTVL.

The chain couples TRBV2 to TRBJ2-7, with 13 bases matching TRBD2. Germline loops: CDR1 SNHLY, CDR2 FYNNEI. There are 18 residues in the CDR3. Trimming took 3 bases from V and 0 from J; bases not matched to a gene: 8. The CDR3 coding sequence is TGTGCCAGCAGTGAGGGACTAGCGGGGTTTACAAGCTCCTACGAGCAGTACTTC. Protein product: CASSEGLAGFTSSYEQYF.

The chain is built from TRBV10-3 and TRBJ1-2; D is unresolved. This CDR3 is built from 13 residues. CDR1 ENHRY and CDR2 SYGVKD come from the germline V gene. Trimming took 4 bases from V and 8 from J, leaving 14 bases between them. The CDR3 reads CAISGTGVGGYTF. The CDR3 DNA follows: TGTGCCATCAGTGGGACTGGGGTAGGAGGCTACACCTTC.

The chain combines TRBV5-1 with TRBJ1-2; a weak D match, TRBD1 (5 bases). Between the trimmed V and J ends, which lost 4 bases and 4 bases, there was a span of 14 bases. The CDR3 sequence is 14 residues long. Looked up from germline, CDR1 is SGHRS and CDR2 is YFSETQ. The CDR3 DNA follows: TGCGCCAGCAGCCCACCAGGGCAGGGCTATGGCTACACCTTC. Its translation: CASSPPGQGYGYTF.

The CDR3 sequence is CASTVRRCSLRGNQPQHF. CDR3 DNA sequence: TGCGCCAGCACTGTGAGGAGGTGTAGCCTTAGGGGCAATCAGCCCCAGCATTTT. The J gene is TRBJ1-5, the V gene TRBV10-1; D is unclear. The CDR3 is made up of 18 amino acids. Germline CDR1 is WNHNN and CDR2 is SYGVQD (reference sequence). Trimming shortened V by 7 bases and J by 2 bases, and 24 bases separated the two germline ends.

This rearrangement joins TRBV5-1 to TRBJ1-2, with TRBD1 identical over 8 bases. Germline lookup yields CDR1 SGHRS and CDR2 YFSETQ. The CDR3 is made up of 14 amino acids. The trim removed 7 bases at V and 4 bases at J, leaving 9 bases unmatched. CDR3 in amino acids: CASGTQGGGYGYTF. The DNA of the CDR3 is TGCGCCAGCGGCACACAGGGGGGCGGCTATGGCTACACCTTC.

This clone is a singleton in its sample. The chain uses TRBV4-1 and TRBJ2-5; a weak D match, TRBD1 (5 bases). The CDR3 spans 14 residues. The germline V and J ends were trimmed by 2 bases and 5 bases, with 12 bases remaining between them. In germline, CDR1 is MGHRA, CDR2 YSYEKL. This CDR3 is CASSQTDSQETQYF. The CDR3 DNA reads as TGCGCCAGCAGCCAAACCGACAGTCAGGAGACCCAGTACTTC.

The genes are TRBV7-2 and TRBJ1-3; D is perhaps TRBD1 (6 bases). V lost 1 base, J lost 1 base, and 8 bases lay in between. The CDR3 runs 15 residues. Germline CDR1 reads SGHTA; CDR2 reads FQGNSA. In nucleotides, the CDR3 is TGTGCCAGCAGCTTAGATAGGGGGTCTGGAAACACCATATATTTT. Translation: CASSLDRGSGNTIYF.

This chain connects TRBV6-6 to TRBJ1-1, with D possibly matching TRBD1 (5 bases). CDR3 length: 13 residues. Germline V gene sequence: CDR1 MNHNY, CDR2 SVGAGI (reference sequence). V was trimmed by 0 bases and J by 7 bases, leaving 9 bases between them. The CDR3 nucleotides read TGTGCCAGCAGTTACTCGGCGACAGTTGAAGCTTTCTTT. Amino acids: CASSYSATVEAFF.

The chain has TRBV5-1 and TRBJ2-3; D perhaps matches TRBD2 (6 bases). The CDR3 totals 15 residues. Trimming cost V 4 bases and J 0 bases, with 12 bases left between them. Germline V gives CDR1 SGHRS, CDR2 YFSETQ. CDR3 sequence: CASSATGTSTDTQYF. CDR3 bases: TGCGCCAGCAGCGCCACCGGGACTAGCACAGATACGCAGTATTTT.

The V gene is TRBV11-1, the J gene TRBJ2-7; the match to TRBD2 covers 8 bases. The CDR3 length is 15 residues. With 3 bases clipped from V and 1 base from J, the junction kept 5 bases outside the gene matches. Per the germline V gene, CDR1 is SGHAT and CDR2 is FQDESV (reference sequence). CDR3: CASSFQRGFSYEQYF. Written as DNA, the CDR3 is TGTGCCAGCAGCTTCCAGCGGGGGTTTTCCTACGAGCAGTACTTC.

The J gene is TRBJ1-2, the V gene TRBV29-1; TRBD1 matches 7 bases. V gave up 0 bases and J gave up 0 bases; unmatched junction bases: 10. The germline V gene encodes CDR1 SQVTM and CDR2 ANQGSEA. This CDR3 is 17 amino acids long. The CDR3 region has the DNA TGCAGCGTTGAAGATGAGGGGGCGGTTCCAGCTAACTATGGCTACACCTTC. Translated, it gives CSVEDEGAVPANYGYTF.

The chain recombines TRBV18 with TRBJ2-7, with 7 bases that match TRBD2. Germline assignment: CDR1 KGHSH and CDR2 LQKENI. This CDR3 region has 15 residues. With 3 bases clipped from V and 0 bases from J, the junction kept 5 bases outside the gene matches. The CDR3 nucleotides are TGTGCCAGCTCACCGGGGGGGACCTTCTCCTACGAGCAGTACTTC. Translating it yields CASSPGGTFSYEQYF.

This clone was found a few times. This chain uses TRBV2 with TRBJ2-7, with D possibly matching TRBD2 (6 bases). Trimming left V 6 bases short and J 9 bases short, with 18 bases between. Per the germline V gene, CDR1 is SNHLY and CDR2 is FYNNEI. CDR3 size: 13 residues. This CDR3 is CASRGDSWDAQYF. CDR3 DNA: TGTGCCAGCAGGGGGGACTCCTGGGATGCGCAGTACTTC.

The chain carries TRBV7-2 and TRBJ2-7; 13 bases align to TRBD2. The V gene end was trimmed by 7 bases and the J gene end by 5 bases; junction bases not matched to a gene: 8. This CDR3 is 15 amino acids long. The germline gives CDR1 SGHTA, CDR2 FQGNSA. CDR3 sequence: CASTRTSGRANEQYF. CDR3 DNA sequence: TGTGCCAGCACCAGAACTAGCGGGAGGGCTAACGAGCAGTACTTC.